This TCR beta chain was observed in a study of cytomegalovirus exposure and HLA in healthy donors. Use of 60 Vbeta and 13 Jbeta primers characterized the PCR. Using immunoSEQ multiplex PCR, the repertoire was profiled, and TCRdb retains in-frame clones only, with some absent. The table shows 99,000 or so clones, with roughly 78% occurring only once. Germline V gene data show CDR1 as LGHNA and CDR2 as YSLEER. V was clipped by 2 bases and J by 4 bases; unmatched bases: 4. The length of the CDR3 is 15 residues. Note on this clone: Its target is not known.

General study findings and limits: Earlier analysis yielded a pattern in which most TCR beta V segments were productive about 87% or about 30% of the time.

Sequencing used PBMCs. The source is a woman aged 40 to 55 in good health and CMV-seronegative. The gene calls are TRBV4-3 and TRBJ2-1, with TRBD2 matching over 8 bases. CDR3 region: CASSQIGGGYNEQFF. The CDR3 bases are TGCGCCAGCAGCCAAATCGGGGGGGGTTACAATGAGCAGTTCTTC.